One and the same sample provided the 5 T cell receptor beta chains below, sequenced in a study of tumor T cells in aggressive B-cell lymphoma. Method: immunoSEQ multiplex PCR; TCRdb's copy keeps in-frame clones and lacks some. The profile covers 8,000 to 9,500 clones, with approximately 84% appearing a single time and 3.4% taken by the ten largest. Sequencing used tumor tissue. These TCRs come from an adult with diffuse large B cell lymphoma.

The gene calls are TRBV6-1 and TRBJ1-4; TRBD1 might be the D (6 bases). This CDR3 has 15 residues. V gave up 5 bases and J gave up 10 bases, with 20 bases separating them. CDR1 is MNHNS and CDR2 is SASEGT in the germline V gene. CDR3 DNA: TGTGCCAGCAGTCCCTTAGGGGGGGTCCGGGGAAAACTGTTTTTT. Translated, it gives CASSPLGGVRGKLFF.

The chain recombines TRBV27 with TRBJ2-7, with a tentative D call TRBD1 (5 bases). The CDR3 has 14 amino acids. Germline CDR1 MNHEY, CDR2 SMNVEV (reference sequence). The V gene lost 7 bases and the J gene lost 1 base, with 14 bases spanning the gap. This CDR3 reads CASKVTRGSYEQYF. CDR3 in DNA: TGTGCCAGCAAAGTTACAAGGGGTTCCTACGAGCAGTACTTC.

This chain uses TRBV5-1 with TRBJ2-5; 10 bases align to TRBD2. This CDR3 is built from 17 residues. Per germline, CDR1 SGHRS and CDR2 YFSETQ. The ends lost 0 bases at V and 11 bases at J; junction bases unmatched: 16. The CDR3 nucleotides are TGCGCCAGCAGCTTGGTATCCTCTAGCGGGGGAGCCTATGAGCAGTACTTC. Its protein is CASSLVSSSGGAYEQYF.

The J gene is TRBJ2-5, the V gene TRBV19, with 7 bases matching TRBD1. V shed 8 bases and J 1 base; nucleotides not matched to a gene: 4. This CDR3 region has 13 residues. In germline, CDR1 is LNHDA, CDR2 SQIVND (reference sequence). CDR3: CASGTAFQETQYF. The DNA for the CDR3 is TGTGCCAGTGGGACAGCCTTCCAAGAGACCCAGTACTTC.

The genes are TRBV4-2 and TRBJ1-5, with TRBD1 identical over 9 bases. With V trimmed by 4 bases and J by 4 bases, 5 bases remained unmatched. Germline CDR1 reads LGHNA; CDR2 reads YNFKEQ. This CDR3 region has 15 residues. CDR3 nucleotide sequence: TGTGCCAGCAGCCGGGAAGGACAGGGGAATCAGCCCCAGCATTTT. It translates to CASSREGQGNQPQHF.